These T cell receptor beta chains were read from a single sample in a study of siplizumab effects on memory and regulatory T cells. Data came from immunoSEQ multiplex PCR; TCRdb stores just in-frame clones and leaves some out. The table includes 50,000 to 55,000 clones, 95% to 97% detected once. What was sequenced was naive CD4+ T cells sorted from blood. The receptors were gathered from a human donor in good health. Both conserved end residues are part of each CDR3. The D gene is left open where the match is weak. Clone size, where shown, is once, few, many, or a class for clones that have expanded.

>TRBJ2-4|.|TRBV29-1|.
TGCAGCGGACAGGGAGGGGAGTTAAACATTCAGTACTTC
CSGQGGELNIQYF
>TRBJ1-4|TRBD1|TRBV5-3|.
TGTGCCAGAAGGCTTCTGACACGGACAGGGGATTTTGCAACTAATGAAAAACTGTTTTTT
CARRLLTRTGDFATNEKLFF
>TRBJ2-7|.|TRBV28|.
TGTGCCAGCAGTTTAGGAAACTACGAGCAGTACTTC
CASSLGNYEQYF
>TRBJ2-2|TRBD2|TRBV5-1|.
TGCGCCAGCAGCCAAGGACTAGCGGGAAACACCGGGGAGCTGTTTTTT
CASSQGLAGNTGELFF
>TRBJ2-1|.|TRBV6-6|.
TGTGCCAGCAGTTCCTCGGTCGTAAGGGATGAGCAGTTCTTC
CASSSSVVRDEQFF
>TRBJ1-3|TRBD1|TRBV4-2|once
TGTGCCAGCAGCGAACGGACAGGGCTTGACTCTGGAAACACCATATATTTT
CASSERTGLDSGNTIYF
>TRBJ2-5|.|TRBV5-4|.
TGTGCCAGCAGCCCTCGGGCTAGCGTCTTCCAAGAGACCCAGTACTTC
CASSPRASVFQETQYF
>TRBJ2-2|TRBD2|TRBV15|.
TGTGCCACCAGTTCGAGACTAGCGGGGGGAACCGGGGAGCTGTTTTTT
CATSSRLAGGTGELFF
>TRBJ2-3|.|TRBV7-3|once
TGTGCCAGCAGCTTAAACCGCGGGACGGGATATAATACGCAGTATTTT
CASSLNRGTGYNTQYF
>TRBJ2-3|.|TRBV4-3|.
TGCGCCAGCAGCCAAGATGGCGTTAGGACAGATACGCAGTATTTT
CASSQDGVRTDTQYF
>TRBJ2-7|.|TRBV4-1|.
TGCGCCAGCAGCCAAGGGCCTCCCCCTGGCAGAAGCTCCTACGAGCAGTACTTC
CASSQGPPPGRSSYEQYF
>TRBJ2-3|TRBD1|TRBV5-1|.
TGCGCCAGCAGCTTGGCCGGGACAGGATGGACAGATACGCAGTATTTT
CASSLAGTGWTDTQYF
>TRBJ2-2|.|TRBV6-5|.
TGTGCCAGCAGCCCCTCTGGAGGCGGTGGGGAGCTGTTTTTT
CASSPSGGGGELFF
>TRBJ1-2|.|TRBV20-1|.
TGCAGTGCTAGAGATCTGGGCGGCTACACCTTC
CSARDLGGYTF
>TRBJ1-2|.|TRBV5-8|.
TGTGCCAGCAGATTGAATCTGGAGGGCTACACCTTC
CASRLNLEGYTF
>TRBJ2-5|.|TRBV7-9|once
TGTGCCAGCAGCAAGTCCCGGGGAACACAAGAGACCCAGTACTTC
CASSKSRGTQETQYF
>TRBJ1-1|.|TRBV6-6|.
TGTGCCAGCAGTTACTCGAGCGACTACACTGAAGCTTTCTTT
CASSYSSDYTEAFF
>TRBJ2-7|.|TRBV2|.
TGTGCCAGCAGTTCTTACGAGCAGTACTTC
CASSSYEQYF
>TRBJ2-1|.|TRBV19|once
TGTGCCAGTAGTATTAACGAGTACAATGAGCAGTTCTTC
CASSINEYNEQFF
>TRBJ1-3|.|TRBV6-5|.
TGTGCCAGCAGTTACACTTTCGCGGCCTCTGGAAACACCATATATTTT
CASSYTFAASGNTIYF
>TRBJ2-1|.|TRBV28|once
TGTGCCAGCAGTTTTTACAGCTATGAGCAGTTCTTC
CASSFYSYEQFF
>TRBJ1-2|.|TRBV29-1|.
TGCAGCGTTGCCCTACTAGCGTTTGGGTTTGGCTACACCTTC
CSVALLAFGFGYTF
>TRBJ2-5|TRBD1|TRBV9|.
TGTGCCAGCAGCGTGGACAGGGAGGAGACCCAGTACTTC
CASSVDREETQYF
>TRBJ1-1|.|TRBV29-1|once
TGCAGCGTAGGGGAAGCTGAAGCTTTCTTT
CSVGEAEAFF
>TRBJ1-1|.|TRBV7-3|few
TGTGCCAGCAGCTTACAGGGAAACACTGAAGCTTTCTTT
CASSLQGNTEAFF
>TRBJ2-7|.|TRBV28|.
TGTGCCAGCAGCCCGGGCCATTTTGCCGAGCAGTACTTC
CASSPGHFAEQYF
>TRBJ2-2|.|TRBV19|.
TGTGCCAGTAGTATAGATCGGACCAGCAAGGAGCTGTTTTTT
CASSIDRTSKELFF
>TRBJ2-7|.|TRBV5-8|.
TGTGCCAGCAGCCCGAAATGGTCCTACGAGCAGTACTTC
CASSPKWSYEQYF
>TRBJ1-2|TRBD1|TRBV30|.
TGTGCCTGGAGTCCCGGGACAGGGAATGGCTACACCTTC
CAWSPGTGNGYTF
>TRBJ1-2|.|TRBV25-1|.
TGTGCCAGCAGTGAATTCGGGACTTTACCTCGTGGCTACACCTTC
CASSEFGTLPRGYTF
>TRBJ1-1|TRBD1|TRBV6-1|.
TGTGCCAGCACAGGGACAGTTAACACTGAAGCTTTCTTT
CASTGTVNTEAFF
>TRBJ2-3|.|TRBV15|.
TGTGCCACCAGCAGAGGACAGTTGATAGATACGCAGTATTTT
CATSRGQLIDTQYF
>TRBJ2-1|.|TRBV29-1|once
TGCAGCGTGGATGGCGGGGTAAACAGAACGAATGAGCAGTTCTTC
CSVDGGVNRTNEQFF
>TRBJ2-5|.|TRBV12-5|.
TGTGCTAGTGGTTTGTATGGTGGAGAGACCCAGTACTTC
CASGLYGGETQYF
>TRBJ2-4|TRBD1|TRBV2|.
TGTGCCAGCAGCGGAGACAGGGTAGGGGCCAAAAACATTCAGTACTTC
CASSGDRVGAKNIQYF
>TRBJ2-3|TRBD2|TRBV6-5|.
TGTGCCAGCAGCTCTAGCGGAAACACAGATACGCAGTATTTT
CASSSSGNTDTQYF
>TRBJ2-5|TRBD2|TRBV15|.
TGTGCCACCAGCGAACGGACTAGCGTAGAAGAGACCCAGTACTTC
CATSERTSVEETQYF